This passage covers 11 T cell receptor beta chains from one sample sequenced in a study of T cell responses to AZD1222 COVID-19 vaccine. This table comes from immunoSEQ multiplex PCR, and its TCRdb copy is limited to in-frame clones, with some not included. Of around 110,000 clones in the sample, approximately 85% were seen once. The sequences come from peripheral blood, collected on day 0 of MenACWY control vaccination. The receptors originated from an adult in good health.

The chain carries TRBV18 and TRBJ2-2, with 9 bases identical to TRBD2. Trimming cost V 3 bases and J 1 base; bases outside gene matches: 15. Germline CDR1 and CDR2: KGHSH and LQKENI. The CDR3 length is 20 residues. Written as DNA, the CDR3 is TGTGCCAGCTCACCGCGGTCTCCAGCGGGGGGCCTCCAGAACACCGGGGAGCTGTTTTTT. Residues: CASSPRSPAGGLQNTGELFF.

The CDR3 DNA follows: TGTGCCAGCTCACCAGGGTCAGGGGCTTCCCAAGAGACCCAGTACTTC. Translating gives CASSPGSGASQETQYF. The V and J genes are TRBV18 and TRBJ2-5; maybe TRBD1 (6 bases). The germline gives CDR1 KGHSH, CDR2 LQKENI. Trimming left V 2 bases short and J 1 base short, with 14 bases between. The CDR3 totals 16 residues. The full variable domain, with the rest looked up from reference TRBV18 and TRBJ2-5, is NAGVMQNPRHLVRRRGQEARLRCSPMKGHSHVYWYRQLPEEGLKFMVYLQKENIIDESGMPKERFSAEFPKEGPSILRIQQVVRGDSAAYFCASSPGSGASQETQYFGPGTRLLVL.

There are a few counts of this clone. The gene calls are TRBV3-1 (or the pseudogene TRBV3-2) and TRBJ2-7, with 11 positions matching TRBD2. The CDR3 is 16 amino acids. The J segment lost 2 bases and the V segment lost 4 bases, leaving 7 bases of the junction unmatched. The V gene's germline CDR1 is LGHDT and CDR2 YNNKEL (reference sequence). Here the CDR3 reads CASSRTGTSGAYEQYF. In DNA, the CDR3 is TGTGCCAGCAGCCGCACCGGGACTAGCGGCGCCTACGAGCAGTACTTC.

As for this clone: Additional DNA sequences in this sample encode the identical CDR3. The chain combines TRBV7-2 with TRBJ1-4, with a weak D call TRBD1 (6 bases). The CDR3 consists of 14 residues. Trimming took 3 bases from V and 4 from J, leaving 9 bases between them. Germline lookup yields CDR1 SGHTA and CDR2 FQGNSA. The CDR3 DNA reads TGTGCCAGCAGCTTTGGGGGCATTAATGAAAAACTGTTTTTT. Translation: CASSFGGINEKLFF.

CDR3 in amino acids: CASSLWAYDGYTF. CDR3 in DNA: TGTGCCAGCAGTTTATGGGCTTACGATGGCTACACCTTC. The chain combines TRBV28 with TRBJ1-2; D uncertain. Germline-derived CDR1 and CDR2 are MDHEN and SYDVKM. The ends were cut back, 0 bases at V and 6 bases at J, with 8 bases in the middle. This CDR3 has 13 amino acids.

The chain links TRBV2 to TRBJ1-5; D perhaps matches TRBD1 (5 bases). The V end lost 4 bases, the J end lost 2 bases, and 12 bases lay between the germline ends. CDR1 is SNHLY and CDR2 is FYNNEI in the germline V gene. CDR3 length: 15 residues. The CDR3 bases are TGTGCCAGCAGTGGGGGGGGAGGTGGCAATCAGCCCCAGCATTTT. It translates to CASSGGGGGNQPQHF.

The chain carries TRBV2 and TRBJ2-2, with D perhaps matching TRBD1 (5 bases). Germline V gene lookup returns CDR1 SNHLY and CDR2 FYNNEI. The CDR3 totals 15 residues. Trimming took off 7 bases at V and 2 bases at J, with 14 bases between the two ends. The CDR3 protein is CASNPRQTNTGELFF. CDR3 in DNA: TGTGCCAGCAACCCACGACAGACTAACACCGGGGAGCTGTTTTTT.

The chain links TRBV19 to TRBJ1-5, with 8 positions matching TRBD1. CDR1 is LNHDA, CDR2 SQIVND, per germline (reference sequence). The CDR3 is 15 amino acids. The V segment lost 3 bases and the J segment 5 bases; nucleotides outside the gene matches: 6. CDR3 loop: CASSIGQGTYQPQHF. The CDR3 DNA sequence: TGTGCCAGTAGTATTGGACAGGGCACCTATCAGCCCCAGCATTTT.

In regard to this clone: Germline is not matched at one junction end, which may reflect a read error. The CDR3 DNA follows: TGCGCCGGCAGCCAAGATCGGGGGCCCCAGCATTTT. This encodes CAGSQDRGPQHF. The V gene is TRBV4-1, the J gene TRBJ1-5; D gene ambiguous. CDR3 length: 12 residues. CDR1 is MGHRA and CDR2 is YSYEKL in the germline V gene.

This clone was counted once. The chain uses TRBV4-2 and TRBJ2-3; 14 nucleotides line up with TRBD2. Germline assignment: CDR1 LGHNA and CDR2 YNFKEQ. J lost 2 bases, V lost 4 bases, and 2 bases had no gene match. The CDR3 is made up of 16 amino acids. The CDR3 sequence is CASSRTSGGSTDTQYF. Here the CDR3 DNA reads TGTGCCAGCAGCCGGACTAGCGGGGGGTCCACAGATACGCAGTATTTT.

The rearrangement uses TRBV5-1 and TRBJ1-2; D gene ambiguous. There are 14 residues in the CDR3. The V end lost 0 bases, the J end lost 2 bases, and 8 bases lay between the germline ends. In germline, CDR1 is SGHRS, CDR2 YFSETQ. The CDR3 region is CASSLVPRNYGYTF. CDR3 in DNA: TGCGCCAGCAGCTTGGTACCGAGAAACTATGGCTACACCTTC. Full variable domain (rest looked up from reference TRBV5-1 and TRBJ1-2): KAGVTQTPRYLIKTRGQQVTLSCSPISGHRSVSWYQQTPGQGLQFLFEYFSETQRNKGNFPGRFSGRQFSNSRSEMNVSTLELGDSALYLCASSLVPRNYGYTFGSGTRLTVV.